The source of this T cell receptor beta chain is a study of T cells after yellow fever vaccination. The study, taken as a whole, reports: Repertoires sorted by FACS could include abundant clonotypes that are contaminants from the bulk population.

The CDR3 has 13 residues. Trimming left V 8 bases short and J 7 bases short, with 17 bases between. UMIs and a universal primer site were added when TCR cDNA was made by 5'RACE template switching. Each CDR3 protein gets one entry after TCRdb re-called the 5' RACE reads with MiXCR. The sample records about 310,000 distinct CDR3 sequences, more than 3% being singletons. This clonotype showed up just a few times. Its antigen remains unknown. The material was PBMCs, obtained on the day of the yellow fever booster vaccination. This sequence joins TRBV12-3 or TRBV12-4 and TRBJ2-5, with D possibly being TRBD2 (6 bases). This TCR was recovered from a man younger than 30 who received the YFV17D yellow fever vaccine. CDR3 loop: CASVPGGVGTQYF. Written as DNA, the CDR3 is TGTGCCAGCGTCCCCGGCGGGGTTGGGACCCAGTACTTC.